Listed here are 29 T cell receptor beta chains from one sample, sequenced in a study of blood T cell repertoires in COVID-19. TCRdb's copy holds only in-frame clones and misses some; the assay was immunoSEQ multiplex PCR. This sample has 40,000 to 60,000 clones, with more than 75% found just once. Source material: peripheral blood. Source of these receptors: a woman of 80 years or more with COVID-19, enrolled during active disease.

The chain has TRBV3-1 (or the pseudogene TRBV3-2) and TRBJ1-2, with D maybe TRBD1 (5 bases). The germline V gene has CDR1 LGHDT and CDR2 YNNKEL (reference sequence). This CDR3 has 15 residues. Trimming pared 2 bases from V and 1 base from J, leaving 11 bases between. The CDR3, as DNA: TGTGCCAGCAGCCAATTGAGGACACTTAACTATGGCTACACCTTC. Its translation: CASSQLRTLNYGYTF.

The chain combines TRBV11-3 with TRBJ2-1, with D maybe TRBD2 (6 bases). In germline, CDR1 is SGHNT, CDR2 YENEEA. V gave up 1 base and J gave up 3 bases, with 10 bases separating them. CDR3 size: 15 residues. The CDR3 loop is CASSLGAGSYNEQFF. In nucleotides, the CDR3 is TGTGCCAGCAGCTTAGGGGCGGGGAGCTACAATGAGCAGTTCTTC.

The V call is TRBV2, the J call TRBJ1-1; the D is unclear. CDR1 is SNHLY, CDR2 FYNNEI, per germline. The CDR3 is made up of 14 amino acids. The V gene lost 11 bases and the J gene lost 1 base, with 17 bases spanning the gap. The CDR3 DNA reads TGTGCCCAATACAGTCCCCAGCAGAACACTGAAGCTTTCTTT. Residues: CAQYSPQQNTEAFF.

This clone turned up a few times. The gene calls are TRBV6-5 and TRBJ1-6; no firm D call. Germline V lookup: CDR1 MNHEY, CDR2 SVGAGI. The CDR3 loop spans 12 amino acids. The V end lost 8 bases, the J end lost 5 bases, and 7 bases lay between the germline ends. The CDR3 sequence is CASRRDNSPLHF. CDR3 DNA sequence: TGTGCCAGCCGGCGGGATAATTCACCCCTCCACTTT.

The V call is TRBV6-5, the J call TRBJ1-4; no reliable D call. The CDR3 has 15 amino acids. The germline V and J ends were trimmed by 6 bases and 0 bases, with 11 bases remaining between them. The germline V gene has CDR1 MNHEY and CDR2 SVGAGI. CDR3 residues: CASRLGPATNEKLFF. CDR3 nucleotide sequence: TGTGCCAGCAGACTGGGCCCCGCAACTAATGAAAAACTGTTTTTT.

V gene TRBV5-6 combines with J gene TRBJ1-3; D possibly corresponds to TRBD1 (5 bases). Trimming removed 1 base at V and 0 bases at J, with 8 bases between. The CDR3 has 15 amino acids. Looked up from germline, CDR1 is SGHDT and CDR2 is YYEEEE. The CDR3 sequence: CASSLKGFSGNTIYF. In nucleotides, the CDR3 is TGTGCCAGCAGCTTGAAGGGGTTCTCTGGAAACACCATATATTTT. The variable domain in full, with the rest retrieved from reference TRBV5-6 and TRBJ1-3, is DAGVTQSPTHLIKTRGQQVTLRCSPKSGHDTVSWYQQALGQGPQFIFQYYEEEERQRGNFPDRFSGHQFPNYSSELNVNALLLGDSALYLCASSLKGFSGNTIYFGEGSWLTVV.

Only a few counts were recorded for this clone. The J gene is TRBJ2-7, the V gene TRBV13, with D possibly matching TRBD2 (6 bases). CDR3 length: 13 residues. Trimming cost V 5 bases and J 9 bases, with 17 bases left between them. CDR1 PRHDT and CDR2 FYEKMQ come from the germline V gene (reference sequence). The CDR3 DNA reads as TGTGCCAGCAGCCTCCTCGGGAGCGGTCGGCAGTACTTC. Its protein product is CASSLLGSGRQYF.

J is TRBJ1-5 and V is TRBV19; D unclear. This CDR3 region has 14 residues. The germline CDR1 and CDR2 sequences are LNHDA and SQIVND (reference sequence). V lost 6 bases to trimming and J lost 7 bases, with 16 bases between them. CDR3 DNA: TGTGCCAGTAGCACCAGGAGGGTTCACCAGCCCCAGCATTTT. This gives the protein CASSTRRVHQPQHF. The full variable domain, with the rest looked up from reference TRBV19 and TRBJ1-5, is DGGITQSPKYLFRKEGQNVTLSCEQNLNHDAMYWYRQDPGQGLRLIYYSQIVNDFQKGDIAEGYSVSREKKESFPLTVTSAQKNPTAFYLCASSTRRVHQPQHFGDGTRLSIL.

The chain links TRBV25-1 to TRBJ1-2; D is undetermined. The germline V and J ends were trimmed by 3 bases and 4 bases, with 15 bases remaining between them. The CDR3 consists of 15 residues. Germline values: CDR1 MGHDK, CDR2 SYGVNS. CDR3 protein: CASSDPAGLFYGYTF. As DNA, the CDR3 is TGTGCCAGCAGTGACCCAGCAGGCCTGTTCTATGGCTACACCTTC.

The chain has TRBV15 and TRBJ1-5, with 7 bases identical to TRBD1. The ends lost 1 base at V and 0 bases at J; junction bases unmatched: 6. There are 17 residues in the CDR3. The germline V gene has CDR1 LNHNV and CDR2 YYDKDF (reference sequence). The CDR3: CATSRVRTGYSNQPQHF. CDR3 nucleotides: TGTGCCACCAGCAGAGTGCGGACAGGTTATAGCAATCAGCCCCAGCATTTT.

In DNA form, the CDR3 reads TGTGCCAGCAGTCTAGCGGCCACCGGGGAGCTGTTTTTT. Amino acid sequence: CASSLAATGELFF. The rearrangement joins TRBV28 to TRBJ2-2; 7 nucleotides line up with TRBD2. CDR1 is MDHEN, CDR2 SYDVKM, per germline. The CDR3 sequence is 13 residues long. V gave up 5 bases and J gave up 4 bases; unmatched junction bases: 1.

V usage is TRBV6-1 and J usage is TRBJ2-2; 7 bases align to TRBD2. The CDR3 is made up of 16 amino acids. Losses at the gene ends were 2 bases for V and 1 base for J; bases not matched to a gene: 4. Germline V CDR1 and CDR2: MNHNS, SASEGT. The CDR3, as DNA: TGTGCCAGCAGTGAATGGGCTAGCGGGAACACCGGGGAGCTGTTTTTT. This sequence encodes CASSEWASGNTGELFF.

The V call is TRBV3-1 (or the pseudogene TRBV3-2), the J call TRBJ1-2; D is unclear. Deletions cut 3 bases from V and 1 base from J, with 15 bases between. This CDR3 has 16 amino acids. The germline V gene encodes CDR1 LGHDT and CDR2 YNNKEL (reference sequence). The CDR3: CASSHRRGSFNYGYTF. As DNA, the CDR3 is TGTGCCAGCAGCCACCGGCGGGGTTCGTTTAACTATGGCTACACCTTC.

The V gene is TRBV6-6, the J gene TRBJ2-7, with 9 bases lining up with TRBD2. CDR1 MNHNY and CDR2 SVGAGI come from the germline V gene (reference sequence). J gave up 1 base and V 5 bases, and 6 bases lay outside the gene matches. This CDR3 is built from 15 residues. CDR3 DNA sequence: TGTGCCAGCAGTGCGCCTAGCGGGGCTTCCTACGAGCAGTACTTC. Translating it yields CASSAPSGASYEQYF.

This chain connects TRBV19 to TRBJ1-3, with D possibly TRBD1 on 5 matching bases. This CDR3 spans 13 amino acids. Germline CDR1 LNHDA, CDR2 SQIVND (reference sequence). V lost 5 bases and J 6 bases, leaving 11 bases between the germline ends. The CDR3 bases are TGTGCCAGTAGTTCGCACGGACAAAACACCATATATTTT. Translating it yields CASSSHGQNTIYF.

The chain has TRBV5-6 and TRBJ1-3; 10 bases are a match to TRBD1. Germline loops: CDR1 SGHDT, CDR2 YYEEEE. The trim removed 0 bases at V and 6 bases at J, leaving 3 bases unmatched. The CDR3 covers 15 residues. CDR3 bases: TGTGCCAGCAGCTTGGAGGGACAGGGGACAAACACCATATATTTT. Encoded protein: CASSLEGQGTNTIYF.

This clone was counted only a few times. This chain uses TRBV6-5 with TRBJ2-7; 8 bases are shared with TRBD1. Trimming removed 2 bases from V and 9 bases from J; junction bases left unmatched: 9. This CDR3 comprises 14 residues. Germline lookup yields CDR1 MNHEY and CDR2 SVGAGI. The CDR3 reads CASSYTGQGSWQYF. For the CDR3, the DNA is TGTGCCAGCAGTTACACCGGACAGGGAAGCTGGCAGTACTTC.

To note about this clone: This specimen includes other DNA sequences encoding the same CDR3. This chain uses TRBV5-5 with TRBJ1-1; D gene ambiguous. V gave up 0 bases and J gave up 1 base, with 4 bases separating them. The germline V gene has CDR1 SGHKS and CDR2 YYEKEE (reference sequence). The CDR3 has 13 amino acids. Written as DNA, the CDR3 is TGTGCCAGCAGCTTGGGAGGGAACACTGAAGCTTTCTTT. The encoded protein is CASSLGGNTEAFF. Full variable domain (outside the CDR3, taken from reference TRBV5-5 and TRBJ1-1): DAGVTQSPTHLIKTRGQQVTLRCSPISGHKSVSWYQQVLGQGPQFIFQYYEKEERGRGNFPDRFSARQFPNYSSELNVNALLLGDSALYLCASSLGGNTEAFFGQGTRLTVV.

CDR3 nucleotide sequence: TGCGCCAGCAGCTTGGCCTTCTCTACCTTCCAAGAGACCCAGTACTTC. As protein: CASSLAFSTFQETQYF. This rearrangement joins TRBV5-1 to TRBJ2-5, with D uncertain. Per the germline V gene, CDR1 is SGHRS and CDR2 is YFSETQ. V was shortened by 0 bases and J by 1 base, with 13 bases between the two germline ends. The CDR3 covers 16 residues.

This clone appeared once. This sequence joins TRBV12-3 or TRBV12-4 and TRBJ2-3; D call uncertain. Trimming removed 7 bases at V and 4 bases at J, with 12 bases between. The CDR3 length is 13 residues. The DNA of the CDR3 is TGTGCCAGCACCTTCTCCCTTGCAGATACGCAGTATTTT. It is translated as CASTFSLADTQYF.

V is TRBV9 and J is TRBJ1-2, with TRBD1 identical over 12 bases. CDR3 length: 15 amino acids. Germline CDR1 and CDR2: SGDLS and YYNGEE. With 5 bases clipped from V and 3 bases from J, the junction kept 5 bases outside the gene matches. For the CDR3, the DNA is TGTGCCAGCAGAGGGACAGGGGGCTCTGACTATGGCTACACCTTC. Translating it yields CASRGTGGSDYGYTF.

The V and J genes are TRBV7-9 and TRBJ1-4, with D possibly TRBD1 on 6 matching bases. CDR1 SEHNR and CDR2 FQNEAQ come from the germline V gene (reference sequence). The CDR3 length is 12 residues. Trimming stripped 8 bases from V and 8 bases from J, with 12 bases between. In nucleotides, the CDR3 is TGTGCCAGCGGGGCAGGGGAAGAAAAACTGTTTTTT. Translated, it gives CASGAGEEKLFF.

The chain has TRBV3-1 (or the pseudogene TRBV3-2) and TRBJ2-5; a possible D gene is TRBD2 (7 bases). The CDR3 covers 18 residues. With 4 bases removed from V and 1 base from J, the gap between germline ends came to 22 bases. From germline, CDR1 is LGHDT and CDR2 YNNKEL (reference sequence). The CDR3 sequence: CASSPGRGGGIFQETQYF. In DNA, the CDR3 is TGTGCCAGCAGCCCCGGTAGGGGAGGGGGGATTTTCCAAGAGACCCAGTACTTC.

The chain recombines TRBV6-6 with TRBJ1-2; 7 bases fit TRBD1. Germline CDR1 and CDR2: MNHNY and SVGAGI (reference sequence). The CDR3 covers 14 residues. With 2 bases clipped from V and 5 bases from J, the junction kept 5 bases outside the gene matches. CDR3 amino acids: CASSYGDRAYGYTF. The CDR3 nucleotides are TGTGCCAGCAGTTACGGAGACAGGGCTTATGGCTACACCTTC.

The rearrangement uses TRBV7-8 and TRBJ2-7, with 7 bases lining up with TRBD1. CDR1 SGHVS and CDR2 FQNEAQ come from the germline V gene. There are 12 residues in the CDR3. The junction had 2 bases not matched to a gene; V was cut back by 5 bases and J by 4 bases. Written as DNA, the CDR3 is TGTGCCAGCAGCCTGACAGGGTACGAGCAGTACTTC. Protein: CASSLTGYEQYF.

The CDR3, as DNA: TGTGCCAGCAGCTTGCAGCGGGGAGGCGGTAGCACAGATACGCAGTATTTT. It translates to CASSLQRGGGSTDTQYF. The gene calls are TRBV7-8 and TRBJ2-3; 7 positions agree with TRBD2. Germline assignment: CDR1 SGHVS and CDR2 FQNEAQ. V dropped 3 bases and J dropped 0; count of bases not matched to a gene: 9. This CDR3 has 17 residues.

The chain is built from TRBV23-1 and TRBJ1-4; D uncertain. TRBV23-1 counts as an open reading frame of uncertain function. The V gene lost 4 bases and the J gene lost 8 bases, with 23 bases spanning the gap. There are 17 residues in the CDR3. CDR3 amino acids: CASSRVRKAGTREKLFF. CDR3 coding DNA: TGCGCCAGCAGTCGCGTAAGGAAGGCCGGAACTAGGGAAAAACTGTTTTTT.

Only one count was recorded for this clone. The chain is built from TRBV24-1 and TRBJ1-5, with 11 bases fitting TRBD1. V lost 4 bases to trimming and J lost 1 base; unmatched junction nucleotides: 2. Germline V gene lookup returns CDR1 KGHDR and CDR2 SFDVKD. This CDR3 has 16 amino acids. The CDR3 sequence is CATSDRDRGSNQPQHF. In nucleotides, the CDR3 is TGTGCCACCAGTGACCGGGACAGGGGGAGCAATCAGCCCCAGCATTTT.

This clone was counted only a few times. J is TRBJ2-5 and V is TRBV7-3, with D perhaps TRBD2 (6 bases). V was trimmed by 5 bases and J by 5 bases, leaving 12 bases between them. CDR1 is SGHTA, CDR2 FQGTGA, per germline. This CDR3 has 13 amino acids. The CDR3 nucleotides are TGTGCCAGCAGCAGGGGACTCGAGGAGACCCAGTACTTC. Translating it yields CASSRGLEETQYF.